This T cell receptor (beta chain) comes out of a study of PD-1 blockade in mismatch repair-deficient tumors (dated by TCRdb to the late 2010s). About the investigation overall: Between September 2013 and 2016, the trial enrolled approximately 90 consecutive patients with about a dozen types of mismatch repair-deficient cancer, all of whom had received prior treatment and were progressing. Tumor-associated T cell clones in the peripheral blood of patients responding to PD-1 blockade were tracked using deep sequencing of TCR CDR3 regions. Broad study findings and their caveats: Clones residing in the tumor, which were often undetectable in blood before treatment, expanded quickly after pembrolizumab and then contracted, generally before radiologic responses.

Preparation of the library involved the immunoSEQ multiplex PCR assay. TCRdb took over this immuneACCESS table, retaining in-frame rearrangements with V and J assigned. Such tables are incomplete; in checked studies, under half of the missing clones stem from an unresolved V gene, and the remainder is unexplained. The sample table contains 85,000 to 130,000 clones; only one count was recorded for 82% of them. Approximately 6.5% of the sample goes to the ten largest clones. With regard to this clone: Its target antigen remains unknown. Base qualities are not provided; no much larger clone lies one nucleotide away.

For each enrolled patient, mismatch repair deficiency was established using either polymerase chain reaction or immunohistochemistry. A few patients who responded to pembrolizumab therapy underwent TCR sequencing. The phase II trial prospectively evaluated PD-1 blockade with pembrolizumab in advanced mismatch repair-deficient cancers, independent of tissue of origin. Peripheral blood T cell samples were collected serially, before PD-1 blockade began and at several time points afterward. Blood sampling times were reported as weeks after the first pembrolizumab dose. The sequence was obtained from an adult with mismatch repair-deficient cancer. The sample in question was peripheral blood, obtained roughly 35 weeks after starting pembrolizumab.

The nucleotide sequence is TGTGCCAGCAGCGTAGGTGAGTCCTACGAGCAGTACTTC. Its protein reads: CASSVGESYEQYF. Rearrangement joined TRBV9 to TRBJ2-7, with the D gene too uncertain to name. V and J lose 0 bases and 1 base, and a span of 5 bases separates them. There are 13 amino acids in the CDR3, from cysteine to phenylalanine inclusive. Left in the record is the CDR3 DNA by itself, 39 bases read in frame from the first base. For CDR1 and CDR2, the germline V gene lists SGDLS and YYNGEE.